The next 22 T cell receptor beta chains were all read from a single sample in a study of blood T cell repertoires in COVID-19. Repertoires were generated with immunoSEQ multiplex PCR, while TCRdb's copy carries only in-frame clones and drops some. The sample consists of under 150,000 clones, about 80% of them appearing once. The sequencing sample was made of PBMCs or T cells enriched from blood (not recorded which). The receptor source for this set is a woman in her forties or fifties who had recovered from COVID-19.

At least ten counts were recorded for this clone. The rearrangement joins TRBV19 to TRBJ1-6, with TRBD1 as a possible D gene (5 bases). With 3 bases removed from V and 5 bases from J, the gap between germline ends came to 11 bases. CDR3 length: 15 amino acids. CDR1 LNHDA and CDR2 SQIVND come from the germline V gene (reference sequence). DNA of the CDR3: TGTGCCAGTAGTATTTCGGGACTCGATAATTCACCCCTCCACTTT. It codes for CASSISGLDNSPLHF.

J is TRBJ2-3 and V is TRBV7-2, with 9 bases fitting TRBD2. The CDR3 runs 14 residues. V shed 7 bases and J 6 bases; nucleotides not matched to a gene: 8. The germline CDR1 and CDR2 sequences are SGHTA and FQGNSA. The CDR3 DNA sequence: TGTGCCAGCACAGCGGGAGGATATTCGGATACGCAGTATTTT. The encoded protein is CASTAGGYSDTQYF.

The gene calls are TRBV28 and TRBJ1-2; D not certain. Germline CDR1 is MDHEN and CDR2 is SYDVKM. V lost 6 bases and J 1 base, leaving 21 bases between the germline ends. The CDR3 is made up of 17 amino acids. The CDR3 is CASSFLRREVGNYGYTF. CDR3 bases: TGTGCCAGCAGCTTCCTCAGAAGAGAGGTCGGTAACTATGGCTACACCTTC.

This rearrangement joins TRBV2 to TRBJ2-2, with 9 bases that match TRBD1. The CDR3 loop spans 15 amino acids. After removal of 4 bases from V and 6 bases from J, the junction contained 6 bases not matched to a gene. From germline, CDR1 is SNHLY and CDR2 FYNNEI. CDR3 bases: TGTGCCAGCAGTGTCGACAGGGGGTCTTCCGGGGAGCTGTTTTTT. Encoded protein: CASSVDRGSSGELFF.

The chain uses TRBV27 and TRBJ2-7, with 7 positions matching TRBD1. Germline values: CDR1 MNHEY, CDR2 SMNVEV (reference sequence). Unmatched junction bases numbered 10, after V lost 9 bases and J lost 2 bases. The CDR3 sequence is 14 residues long. CDR3 region: CARGLRQGTYEQYF. The DNA for the CDR3 is TGTGCCAGAGGTTTACGACAGGGTACCTACGAGCAGTACTTC.

V and J are TRBV30 and TRBJ2-7; D perhaps matches TRBD2 (6 bases). The CDR3 loop spans 12 amino acids. CDR1 is GTSNPN, CDR2 SVGIG, per germline (reference sequence). V lost 4 bases, J lost 7 bases, and 14 bases lay in between. The CDR3 DNA follows: TGTGCCTGGAACCCCGGGGCGGGGGAGCAGTACTTC. Translated: CAWNPGAGEQYF.

This clone appeared many times. The J gene is TRBJ2-3, the V gene TRBV6-2 or TRBV6-3; 7 bases match TRBD2. The CDR3 consists of 16 residues. The V gene's germline CDR1 is MNHEY and CDR2 SVGEGT. V gave up 5 bases and J gave up 0 bases; unmatched junction bases: 8. DNA for the CDR3: TGTGCCAGCAGTGACCAACTAGCGACTAGCACAGATACGCAGTATTTT. Its protein is CASSDQLATSTDTQYF.

The gene calls are TRBV7-9 and TRBJ1-3; 11 nucleotides line up with TRBD1. V dropped 3 bases and J dropped 6; count of bases not matched to a gene: 7. The CDR3 covers 16 residues. Germline CDR1 reads SEHNR; CDR2 reads FQNEAQ (reference sequence). CDR3: CASSLGQGGPTNTIYF. CDR3 coding DNA: TGTGCCAGCAGCTTGGGACAGGGGGGACCGACAAACACCATATATTTT. Looking up the rest from reference TRBV7-9 and TRBJ1-3 gives the full variable domain: DTGVSQNPRHKITKRGQNVTFRCDPISEHNRLYWYRQTLGQGPEFLTYFQNEAQLEKSRLLSDRFSAERPKGSFSTLEIQRTEQGDSAMYLCASSLGQGGPTNTIYFGEGSWLTVV.

The genes are TRBV9 and TRBJ2-7; possible D gene TRBD2, 6 bases. This CDR3 spans 12 amino acids. Germline lookup yields CDR1 SGDLS and CDR2 YYNGEE. Between the trimmed V and J ends, which lost 1 base and 6 bases, there was a span of 8 bases. CDR3 nucleotide sequence: TGTGCCAGCAGCGTATCCGGGGGCGAGCAGTACTTC. This sequence encodes CASSVSGGEQYF.

This clone showed up just a few times. The rearrangement uses TRBV11-2 and TRBJ2-3, with a tentative D call TRBD2 (7 bases). CDR1 and CDR2 (germline): SGHAT, FQNNGV. Trimming removed 0 bases at V and 1 base at J, with 14 bases between. The CDR3 loop spans 17 amino acids. The CDR3 DNA sequence: TGTGCCAGCAGCTTAGAATTTGGCGGGGGCCGCACAGATACGCAGTATTTT. Its protein is CASSLEFGGGRTDTQYF.

The chain has TRBV10-3 and TRBJ2-7; tentative D call: TRBD2 (5 bases). Looked up from germline, CDR1 is ENHRY and CDR2 is SYGVKD. The CDR3 extends over 17 amino acids. Trimming removed 5 bases at V and 5 bases at J, with 25 bases between. The CDR3 loop is CAISLSNPSRGSNEQYF. In nucleotides, the CDR3 is TGTGCCATCAGTCTATCGAATCCCTCCCGGGGATCCAACGAGCAGTACTTC.

V is TRBV2 and J is TRBJ1-2; 10 nucleotides align to TRBD1. V lost 5 bases, J lost 5 bases, and 5 bases stayed unmatched. CDR1 is SNHLY, CDR2 FYNNEI, per germline. This CDR3 contains 14 residues. The CDR3 DNA follows: TGTGCCAGCAGTTGGACAGGGGGAGAGTATGGCTACACCTTC. Translated: CASSWTGGEYGYTF.

This rearrangement joins TRBV27 to TRBJ2-3; 8 bases line up with TRBD2. Germline CDR1 is MNHEY and CDR2 is SMNVEV (reference sequence). This CDR3 is 15 amino acids long. Germline trimming cut 4 bases from V and 4 bases from J; bases unmatched to any gene: 7. The CDR3 is CASSWAGGSADTQYF. The CDR3 coding sequence is TGTGCCAGCAGTTGGGCGGGGGGCTCTGCAGATACGCAGTATTTT.

The V gene is TRBV9, the J gene TRBJ2-6; tentative D call: TRBD1 (6 bases). There are 19 residues in the CDR3. The germline V and J ends were trimmed by 0 bases and 0 bases, with 16 bases remaining between them. Per germline, CDR1 SGDLS and CDR2 YYNGEE. CDR3 sequence reads: CASSVVPTGPTSGANVLTF. The DNA for the CDR3 is TGTGCCAGCAGCGTAGTTCCGACAGGTCCGACCTCTGGGGCCAACGTCCTGACTTTC.

The rearrangement links TRBV7-9 to TRBJ1-6; D uncertain. V was pared by 0 bases and J by 7 bases, with 10 bases between. The CDR3 consists of 15 residues. From germline, CDR1 is SEHNR and CDR2 FQNEAQ (reference sequence). The CDR3 DNA reads as TGTGCCAGCAGCTTAGCGGAGACCGAAAATTCACCCCTCCACTTT. Translation: CASSLAETENSPLHF. Combining the CDR3 with reference TRBV7-9 and TRBJ1-6 gives the whole variable domain DTGVSQNPRHKITKRGQNVTFRCDPISEHNRLYWYRQTLGQGPEFLTYFQNEAQLEKSRLLSDRFSAERPKGSFSTLEIQRTEQGDSAMYLCASSLAETENSPLHFGNGTRLTVT.

The chain links TRBV21-1 to TRBJ2-7; the D call TRBD1 from the table was never checked on the DNA. TRBV21-1 has pseudogene status. The CDR3 has 16 residues. The CDR3 region has the DNA TGTGCCAGCAGCAAAGATGTGTGCAGGGGGCCCTACGAGCAGTACTTC. Its protein product is CASSKDVCRGPYEQYF.

V usage is TRBV6-5 and J usage is TRBJ1-2, with D maybe TRBD1 (5 bases). Germline V gene lookup returns CDR1 MNHEY and CDR2 SVGAGI. The CDR3 is 12 amino acids. Trimming removed 2 bases from V and 8 bases from J, with 9 bases in between. The CDR3 bases are TGTGCCAGCAGTTACGTGGGGGGGGGCTACACCTTC. Translated, it gives CASSYVGGGYTF.

The V gene is TRBV27, the J gene TRBJ2-7; perhaps TRBD1 as D (6 bases). The V gene lost 6 bases and the J gene lost 1 base, with 7 bases spanning the gap. Germline CDR1 and CDR2: MNHEY and SMNVEV (reference sequence). The CDR3 is made up of 12 amino acids. The CDR3 nucleotides read TGTGCCAGCAGGCAGGGGTCCTACGAGCAGTACTTC. This codes for CASRQGSYEQYF.

This clone was observed a few times. The CDR3 DNA sequence: TGTGCCAGCAGCGAAGTTTACGGGGGGATCACAGATACGCAGTATTTT. Protein sequence: CASSEVYGGITDTQYF. The rearrangement joins TRBV14 to TRBJ2-3; 7 nucleotides align to TRBD2. CDR1 and CDR2 (germline): SGHDN, FVKESK. With V trimmed by 5 bases and J by 2 bases, 10 bases remained unmatched. This CDR3 is built from 16 residues.

The CDR3 loop reads CASSPQGTSNYGYTF. CDR3 bases: TGTGCCAGCAGCCCCCAGGGGACGTCAAACTATGGCTACACCTTC. V and J are TRBV11-3 and TRBJ1-2, with a weak D call TRBD1 (6 bases). Germline values: CDR1 SGHNT, CDR2 YENEEA. V lost 5 bases and J 2 bases, leaving 15 bases between the germline ends. The CDR3 consists of 15 residues.

This clone was seen a single time. V is TRBV30 and J is TRBJ2-7; D is perhaps TRBD2 (5 bases). CDR3 length: 12 amino acids. CDR1 and CDR2 from the germline V gene are GTSNPN and SVGIG (reference sequence). This chain's CDR3 is CAGGERFYEQYF. The CDR3 bases are TGTGCAGGTGGGGAGAGGTTTTACGAGCAGTACTTC.

The J gene is TRBJ2-5, the V gene TRBV9, with 8 positions matching TRBD2. Germline CDR1 reads SGDLS; CDR2 reads YYNGEE. The CDR3 is 13 amino acids. Unmatched junction bases numbered 4, after V lost 4 bases and J lost 5 bases. The CDR3 nucleotides are TGTGCCAGCAGCAGGACGGGGGGGGAGACCCAGTACTTC. Its protein is CASSRTGGETQYF.